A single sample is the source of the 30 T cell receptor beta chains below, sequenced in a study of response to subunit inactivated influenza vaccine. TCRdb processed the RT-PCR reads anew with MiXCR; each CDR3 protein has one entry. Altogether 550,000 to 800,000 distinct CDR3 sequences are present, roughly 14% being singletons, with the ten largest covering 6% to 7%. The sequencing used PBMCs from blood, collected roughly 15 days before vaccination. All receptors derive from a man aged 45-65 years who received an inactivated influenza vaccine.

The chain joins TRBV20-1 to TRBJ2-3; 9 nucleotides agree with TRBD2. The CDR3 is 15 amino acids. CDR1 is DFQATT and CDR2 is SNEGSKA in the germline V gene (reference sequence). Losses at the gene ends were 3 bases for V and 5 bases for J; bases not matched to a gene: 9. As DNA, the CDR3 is TGCAGTGCTAGGGCGTCTAGCGGGATCGAAGATACGCAGTATTTT. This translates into CSARASSGIEDTQYF.

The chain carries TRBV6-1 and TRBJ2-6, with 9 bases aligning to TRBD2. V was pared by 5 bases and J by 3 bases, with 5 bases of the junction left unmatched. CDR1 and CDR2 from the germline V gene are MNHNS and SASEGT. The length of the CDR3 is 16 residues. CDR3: CASSMASGNGANVLTF. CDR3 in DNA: TGTGCCAGCAGTATGGCTAGCGGGAATGGGGCCAACGTCCTGACTTTC.

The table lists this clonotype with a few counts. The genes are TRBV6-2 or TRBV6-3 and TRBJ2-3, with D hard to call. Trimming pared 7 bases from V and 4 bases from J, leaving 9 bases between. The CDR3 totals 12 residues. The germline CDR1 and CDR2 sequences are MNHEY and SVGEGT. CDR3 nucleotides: TGTGCCAGCACAAACATGCCAGATACGCAGTATTTT. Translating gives CASTNMPDTQYF.

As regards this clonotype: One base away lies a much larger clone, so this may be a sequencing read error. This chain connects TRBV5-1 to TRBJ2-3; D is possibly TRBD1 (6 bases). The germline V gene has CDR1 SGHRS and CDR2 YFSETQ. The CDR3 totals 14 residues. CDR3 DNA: TGCGCCAGCAGCCCACAGGGTTCCTCAGATACGCAGTGTTTT. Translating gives CASSPQGSSDTQCF. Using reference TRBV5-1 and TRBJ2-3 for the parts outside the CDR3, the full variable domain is KAGVTQTPRYLIKTRGQQVTLSCSPISGHRSVSWYQQTPGQGLQFLFEYFSETQRNKGNFPGRFSGRQFSNSRSEMNVSTLELGDSALYLCASSPQGSSDTQCFGPGTRLTVL.

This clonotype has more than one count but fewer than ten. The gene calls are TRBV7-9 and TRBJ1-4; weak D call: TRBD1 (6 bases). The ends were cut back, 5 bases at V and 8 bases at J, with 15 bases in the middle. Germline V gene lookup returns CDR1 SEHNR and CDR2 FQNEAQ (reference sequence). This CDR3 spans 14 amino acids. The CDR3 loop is CASSQLQGREKLFF. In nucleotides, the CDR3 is TGTGCCAGCAGCCAATTACAGGGTAGAGAAAAACTGTTTTTT.

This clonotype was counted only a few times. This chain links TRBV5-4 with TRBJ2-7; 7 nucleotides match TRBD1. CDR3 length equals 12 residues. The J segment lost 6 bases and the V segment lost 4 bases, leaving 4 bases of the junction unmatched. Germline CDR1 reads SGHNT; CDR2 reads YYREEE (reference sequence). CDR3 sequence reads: CASSVDRVEQYF. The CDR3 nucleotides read TGTGCCAGCAGCGTCGACAGGGTCGAGCAGTACTTC. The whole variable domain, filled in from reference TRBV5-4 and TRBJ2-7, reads ETGVTQSPTHLIKTRGQQVTLRCSSQSGHNTVSWYQQALGQGPQFIFQYYREEENGRGNFPPRFSGLQFPNYSSELNVNALELDDSALYLCASSVDRVEQYFGPGTRLTVT.

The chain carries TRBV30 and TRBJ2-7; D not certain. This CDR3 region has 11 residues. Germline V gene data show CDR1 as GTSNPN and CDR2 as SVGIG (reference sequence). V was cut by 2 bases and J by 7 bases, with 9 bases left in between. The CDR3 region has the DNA TGTGCCTGGAGTCGGAACTATGAGCAGTACTTC. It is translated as CAWSRNYEQYF. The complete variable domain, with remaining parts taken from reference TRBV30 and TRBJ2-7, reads SQTIHQWPATLVQPVGSPLSLECTVEGTSNPNLYWYRQAAGRGLQLLFYSVGIGQISSEVPQNLSASRPQDRQFILSSKKLLLSDSGFYLCAWSRNYEQYFGPGTRLTVT.

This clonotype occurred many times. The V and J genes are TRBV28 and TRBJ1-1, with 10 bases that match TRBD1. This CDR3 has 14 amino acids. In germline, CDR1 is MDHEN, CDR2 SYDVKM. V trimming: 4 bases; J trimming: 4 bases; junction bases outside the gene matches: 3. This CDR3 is CASSSRTGGTEAFF. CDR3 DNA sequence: TGTGCCAGCAGTTCCCGGACAGGGGGCACTGAAGCTTTCTTT. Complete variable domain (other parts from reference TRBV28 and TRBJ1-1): DVKVTQSSRYLVKRTGEKVFLECVQDMDHENMFWYRQDPGLGLRLIYFSYDVKMKEKGDIPEGYSVSREKKERFSLILESASTNQTSMYLCASSSRTGGTEAFFGQGTRLTVV.

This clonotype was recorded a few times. The CDR3 spells CASSLRRGANTDTQYF. The CDR3 DNA follows: TGTGCCAGCAGCTTGAGACGGGGGGCCAACACAGATACGCAGTATTTT. The chain combines TRBV5-8 with TRBJ2-3; D is perhaps TRBD2 (7 bases). The CDR3 is 16 residues long. The germline gives CDR1 SGHTS, CDR2 YDEGEE. Trimming shortened V by 1 base and J by 2 bases, and 14 bases separated the two germline ends.

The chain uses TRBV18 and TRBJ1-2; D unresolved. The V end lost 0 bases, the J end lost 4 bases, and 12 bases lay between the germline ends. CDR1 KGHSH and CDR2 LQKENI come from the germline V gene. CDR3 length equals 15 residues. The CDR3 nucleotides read TGTGCCAGCTCACCACCTACGGCGGGCCCCTATGGCTACACCTTC. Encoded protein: CASSPPTAGPYGYTF.

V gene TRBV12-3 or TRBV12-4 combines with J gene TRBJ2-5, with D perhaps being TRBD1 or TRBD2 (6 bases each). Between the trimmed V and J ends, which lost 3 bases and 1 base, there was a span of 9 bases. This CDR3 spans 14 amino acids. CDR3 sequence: CASSFWGAQETQYF. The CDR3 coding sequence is TGTGCCAGCAGTTTTTGGGGGGCCCAAGAGACCCAGTACTTC.

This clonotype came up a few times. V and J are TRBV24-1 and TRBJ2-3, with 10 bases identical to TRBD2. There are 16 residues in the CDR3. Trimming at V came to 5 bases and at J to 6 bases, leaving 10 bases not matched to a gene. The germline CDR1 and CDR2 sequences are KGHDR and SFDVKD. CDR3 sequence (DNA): TGTGCCACCAGTGTACGGCCCACAGCGGGAGGGGATACGCAGTATTTT. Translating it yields CATSVRPTAGGDTQYF.

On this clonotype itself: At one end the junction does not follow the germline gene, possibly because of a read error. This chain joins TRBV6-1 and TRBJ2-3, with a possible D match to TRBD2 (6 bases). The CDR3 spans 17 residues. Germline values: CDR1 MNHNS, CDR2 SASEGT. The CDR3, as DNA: TGTGCCAGCAGAGAAGAGGAAACGGGGGAGAGCACAGATACGCAGTATTTT. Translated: CASREEETGESTDTQYF.

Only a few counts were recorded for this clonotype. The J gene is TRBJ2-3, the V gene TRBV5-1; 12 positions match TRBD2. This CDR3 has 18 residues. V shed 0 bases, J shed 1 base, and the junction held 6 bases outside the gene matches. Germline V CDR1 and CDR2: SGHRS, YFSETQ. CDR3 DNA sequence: TGCGCCAGCAGCTTGGATCAACTAGCGGGGGGCCGCACAGATACGCAGTATTTT. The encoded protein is CASSLDQLAGGRTDTQYF.

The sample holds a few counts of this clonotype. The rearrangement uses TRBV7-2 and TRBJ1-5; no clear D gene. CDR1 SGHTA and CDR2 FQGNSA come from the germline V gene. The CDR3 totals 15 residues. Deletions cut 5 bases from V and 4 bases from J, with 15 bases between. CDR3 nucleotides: TGTGCCAGCAGCCTCACGGGATGGATTAATCAGCCCCAGCATTTT. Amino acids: CASSLTGWINQPQHF.

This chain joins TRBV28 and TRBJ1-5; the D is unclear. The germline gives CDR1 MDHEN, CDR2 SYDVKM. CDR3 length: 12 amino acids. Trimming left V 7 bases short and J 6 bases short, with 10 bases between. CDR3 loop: CASNLFGQPQHF. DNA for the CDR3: TGTGCCAGCAACCTTTTCGGTCAGCCCCAGCATTTT. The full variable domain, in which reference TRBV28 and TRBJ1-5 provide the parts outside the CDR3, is DVKVTQSSRYLVKRTGEKVFLECVQDMDHENMFWYRQDPGLGLRLIYFSYDVKMKEKGDIPEGYSVSREKKERFSLILESASTNQTSMYLCASNLFGQPQHFGDGTRLSIL.

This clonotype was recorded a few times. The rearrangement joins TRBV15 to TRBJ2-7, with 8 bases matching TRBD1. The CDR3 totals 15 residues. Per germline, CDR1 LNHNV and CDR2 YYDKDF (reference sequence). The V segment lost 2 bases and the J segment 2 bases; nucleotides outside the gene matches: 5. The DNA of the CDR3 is TGTGCCACCAGCAGATCGGACAGGGTAGCCTACGAGCAGTACTTC. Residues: CATSRSDRVAYEQYF.

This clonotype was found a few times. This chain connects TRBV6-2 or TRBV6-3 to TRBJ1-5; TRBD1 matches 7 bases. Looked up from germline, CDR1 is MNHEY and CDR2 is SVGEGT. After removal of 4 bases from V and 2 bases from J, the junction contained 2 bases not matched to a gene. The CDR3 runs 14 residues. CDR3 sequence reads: CASSWTGRNQPQHF. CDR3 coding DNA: TGTGCCAGCAGTTGGACAGGTCGCAATCAGCCCCAGCATTTT.

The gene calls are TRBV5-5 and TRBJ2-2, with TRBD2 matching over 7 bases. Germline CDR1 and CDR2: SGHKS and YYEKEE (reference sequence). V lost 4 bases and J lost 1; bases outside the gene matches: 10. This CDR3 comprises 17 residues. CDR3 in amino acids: CASSVERSSGNTGELFF. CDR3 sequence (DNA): TGTGCCAGCAGCGTCGAGAGGTCTAGCGGGAACACCGGGGAGCTGTTTTTT.

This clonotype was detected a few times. For the CDR3, the DNA is TGCGCCAGCAGCTTGGGGGCCAGCGGGACTAGCTCCTACGAGCAGTACTTC. Its protein is CASSLGASGTSSYEQYF. V gene TRBV5-1 combines with J gene TRBJ2-7; TRBD2 aligns across 8 bases. This CDR3 spans 17 amino acids. Trimming took 0 bases from V and 0 from J; bases not matched to a gene: 8. Germline CDR1 and CDR2: SGHRS and YFSETQ. The variable domain in full, completed from reference TRBV5-1 and TRBJ2-7, reads KAGVTQTPRYLIKTRGQQVTLSCSPISGHRSVSWYQQTPGQGLQFLFEYFSETQRNKGNFPGRFSGRQFSNSRSEMNVSTLELGDSALYLCASSLGASGTSSYEQYFGPGTRLTVT.

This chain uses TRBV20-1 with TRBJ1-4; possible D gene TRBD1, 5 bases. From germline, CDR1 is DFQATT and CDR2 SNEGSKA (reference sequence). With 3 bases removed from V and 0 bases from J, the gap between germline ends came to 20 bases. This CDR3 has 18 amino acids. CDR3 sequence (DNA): TGCAGTGCTAGTGCCCGCTCAAGGACCAGGGCAACTAATGAAAAACTGTTTTTT. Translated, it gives CSASARSRTRATNEKLFF.

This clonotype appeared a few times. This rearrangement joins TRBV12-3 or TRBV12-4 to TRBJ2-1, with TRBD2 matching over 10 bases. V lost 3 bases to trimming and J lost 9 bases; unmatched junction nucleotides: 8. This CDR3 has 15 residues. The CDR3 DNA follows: TGTGCCAGCAGTTTTGGAACTAGCGGGGTTATTGAGCAGTTCTTC. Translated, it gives CASSFGTSGVIEQFF.

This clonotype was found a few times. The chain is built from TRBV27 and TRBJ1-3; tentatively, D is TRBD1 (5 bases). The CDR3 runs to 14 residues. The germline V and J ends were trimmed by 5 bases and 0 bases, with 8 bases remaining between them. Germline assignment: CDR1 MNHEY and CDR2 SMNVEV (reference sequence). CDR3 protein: CASSQTVSGNTIYF. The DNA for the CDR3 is TGTGCCAGCAGTCAGACAGTCTCTGGAAACACCATATATTTT.

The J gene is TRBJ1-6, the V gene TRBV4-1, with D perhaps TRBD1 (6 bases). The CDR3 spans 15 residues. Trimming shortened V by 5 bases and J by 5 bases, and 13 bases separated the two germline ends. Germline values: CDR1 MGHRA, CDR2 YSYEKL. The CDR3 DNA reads TGCGCCAGCAGCACCCAAACAGGGAATAATTCACCCCTCCACTTT. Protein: CASSTQTGNNSPLHF.

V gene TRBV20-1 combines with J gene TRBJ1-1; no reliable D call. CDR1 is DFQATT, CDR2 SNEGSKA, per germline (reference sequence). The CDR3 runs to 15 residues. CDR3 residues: CIAPAGSGLNTEAFF. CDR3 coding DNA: TGCATTGCCCCCGCCGGGTCCGGCCTGAACACTGAAGCTTTCTTT.

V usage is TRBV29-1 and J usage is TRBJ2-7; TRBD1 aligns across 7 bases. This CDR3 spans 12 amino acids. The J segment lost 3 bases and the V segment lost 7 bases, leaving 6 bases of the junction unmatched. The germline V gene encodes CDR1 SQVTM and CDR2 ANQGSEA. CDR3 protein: CSAGDSHYEQYF. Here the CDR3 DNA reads TGCAGCGCAGGGGACAGCCACTACGAGCAGTACTTC.

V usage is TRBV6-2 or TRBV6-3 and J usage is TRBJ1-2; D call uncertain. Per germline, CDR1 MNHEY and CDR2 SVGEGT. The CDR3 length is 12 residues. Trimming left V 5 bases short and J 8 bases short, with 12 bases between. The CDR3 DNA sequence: TGTGCCAGCAGTCCGACGGACGAAGGCTACACCTTC. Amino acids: CASSPTDEGYTF.

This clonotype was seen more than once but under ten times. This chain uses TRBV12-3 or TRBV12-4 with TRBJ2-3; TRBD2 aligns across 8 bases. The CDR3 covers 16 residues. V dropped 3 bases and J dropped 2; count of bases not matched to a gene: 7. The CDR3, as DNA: TGTGCCAGCAGTTTTTATGGAGCGGGAGCCACAGATACGCAGTATTTT. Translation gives CASSFYGAGATDTQYF.

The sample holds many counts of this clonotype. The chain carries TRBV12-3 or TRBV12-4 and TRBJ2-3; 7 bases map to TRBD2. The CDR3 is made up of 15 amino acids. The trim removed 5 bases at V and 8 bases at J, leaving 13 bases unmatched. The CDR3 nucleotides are TGTGCCAGCAGTGCGGGGGACGGAAACATGGTTACGCAGTATTTT. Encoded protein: CASSAGDGNMVTQYF.

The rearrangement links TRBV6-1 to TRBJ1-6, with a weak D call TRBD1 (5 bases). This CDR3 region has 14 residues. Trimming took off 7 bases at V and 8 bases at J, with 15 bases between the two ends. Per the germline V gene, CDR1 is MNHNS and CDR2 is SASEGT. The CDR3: CASKRDLSYSPLHF. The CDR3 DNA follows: TGTGCCAGCAAAAGGGACTTGTCCTATTCACCCCTCCACTTT.